The clone carrying this T cell receptor (beta chain) was counted only a few times. These data come from a study of regulatory T cells in long-lasting Graves disease. In the study overall: The study enrolled newly diagnosed Graves' patients on antithyroid drugs under 3 months.

Per the germline V gene, CDR1 is SGHTA and CDR2 is FQGNSA. This CDR3 spans 20 amino acids. The V and J ends lost 10 bases and 5 bases, in that order; junction bases with no gene match: 26. Time point meaning: newly diagnosed GD, antithyroid drugs for less than 3 months. From RNA extracted from PBMCs, the TCR library was made. American Thyroid Association guidelines were used to diagnose Graves' disease. iRepertoire HTBI primers and Arm-PCR of CDR3 regions built TCR beta libraries. TCRdb itself ran the multiplex PCR reads through MiXCR, one entry per CDR3 protein. Of just over 600,000 distinct CDR3 sequences in the sample, approximately 15% were seen once. This same sample was also part of a study on T cells in Graves' hyperthyroidism and ophthalmopathy. From that study: A first-round RT-PCR of the TCR CDR3 used the HTBI primer set. Most expanded thyroid clonotypes above 0.001 recurred in blood.

The V and J genes are TRBV7-2 and TRBJ2-2; 9 nucleotides align to TRBD2. This specimen consisted of peripheral blood mononuclear cells (PBMCs), obtained at new diagnosis, from a patient treated with antithyroid drugs. This TCR was sampled from a woman aged 25 to 39 with Graves disease. The CDR3: CATTSPLGGSSGKGTGELFF. The CDR3 nucleotides read TGTGCCACTACCTCCCCTTTAGGAGGATCTAGCGGGAAGGGGACCGGGGAGCTGTTTTTT.